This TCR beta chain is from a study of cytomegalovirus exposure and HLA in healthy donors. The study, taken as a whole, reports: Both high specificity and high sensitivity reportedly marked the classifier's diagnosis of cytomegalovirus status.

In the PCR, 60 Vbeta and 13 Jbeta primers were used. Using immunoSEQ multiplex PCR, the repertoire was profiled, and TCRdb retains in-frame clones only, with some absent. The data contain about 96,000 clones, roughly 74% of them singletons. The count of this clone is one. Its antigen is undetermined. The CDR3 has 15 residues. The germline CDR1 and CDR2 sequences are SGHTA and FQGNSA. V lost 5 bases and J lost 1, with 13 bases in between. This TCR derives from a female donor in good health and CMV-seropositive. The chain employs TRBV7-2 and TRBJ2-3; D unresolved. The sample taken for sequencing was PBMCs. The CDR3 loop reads CASSLPMVGTDTQYF. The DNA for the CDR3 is TGTGCCAGCAGCCTACCGATGGTAGGCACAGATACGCAGTATTTT.